The clone carrying this TCR beta chain showed up many times. The J segment lost 3 bases and the V segment lost 3 bases, leaving 10 bases of the junction unmatched. Looked up from germline, CDR1 is SNHLY and CDR2 is FYNNEI. The CDR3 loop spans 17 amino acids. This record belongs to a study of spatial heterogeneity in lung cancer. TCRdb re-called the 5' RACE reads through MiXCR, storing one row per CDR3 protein. The repertoire has around 45,000 distinct CDR3 sequences, approximately 12% of them found once; the top ten carry 42%. Sample time point: sample taken at primary tumor resection. Whole RNA obtained from tumor, nontumor lung or frozen PBMC underwent sequencing without sorting.

The source material was PBMCs, sampled at surgery. This rearrangement joins TRBV2 to TRBJ2-7; 11 bases agree with TRBD2. This TCR derives from a female donor with early-stage non-small cell lung cancer. The CDR3 is CASSDPTSGDSDYEQYF. The CDR3, as DNA: TGTGCCAGCAGTGACCCGACTAGCGGGGATTCCGACTACGAGCAGTACTTC. The variable domain in full, completed from reference TRBV2 and TRBJ2-7, reads EPEVTQTPSHQVTQMGQEVILRCVPISNHLYFYWYRQILGQKVEFLVSFYNNEISEKSEIFDDQFSVERPDGSNFTLKIRSTKLEDSAMYFCASSDPTSGDSDYEQYFGPGTRLTVT.